Here is one T cell receptor (beta chain) with its context. Its antigen remains unidentified. Per-base qualities were not stored, and no clone one base away is much larger. The sample comes from a study of shared clonotypes between healthy human individuals (dated by TCRdb to 2018 to 2020). As for the study more broadly: A couple of women and a few men aged 18 to 49 years were included in the cohort. For each donor, CD4 naive and CD4 memory were each run on three plates, CD8 naive on two plates, and CD8 memory on one plate. To estimate repertoire size and how much clonotype sharing occurs between individuals, the study deeply sequenced the blood TCR repertoires of five healthy adults. To increase sequencing depth and limit assay-specific biases, TCR repertoire library preparation and sequencing were carried out by different laboratories using diverse techniques. Each donor's leukapheresis produced roughly between roughly 0.85 and 9.5 billion PBMCs.

V is reduced by 2 bases and J by 2 bases, leaving a spacing of 10 bases between them. Including the terminal cysteine and phenylalanine, the CDR3 comprises 15 residues. The entry retains the CDR3 DNA only, 45 bases that are in frame from base 1. CDR1 and CDR2 are read off the germline V gene as MNHEY and SVGAGI. The research as a whole found: Roughly 5% of naive CD4, 3.5% of naive CD8, about 2.4% of memory CD4, and over 0.35% of memory CD8 clonotypes were shared across a few donors. Based on pairwise subsampling, the degree of clonotype sharing among donors was expected to be affected by sequencing depth. Larger estimated clonotype richness was generally found for naive subsets than for memory subsets. Clonotypes shared by all four sorted-subset donors showed higher generation probabilities than non-shared clonotypes. Incomplete sequencing was indicated by rarefaction of sorted-subset datasets, despite the large sequencing depth. The small number of donors limited the genetic and exposure-history diversity represented. Only blood was sampled, and tissue TCR repertoires likely differ from those in blood.

The donors were healthy, HIV-negative adults with no recently reported acute infections or vaccinations. Every donor was a Caucasian adult living in Nashville, Tennessee, USA. Magnetic negative selection was used to enrich CD4+ T cells, after which naive cells were positively selected on CD45RA and the negative fraction became the memory subset. Blood was obtained by leukapheresis, after which PBMCs were separated by Ficoll-Histopaque density gradient centrifugation and cryopreserved in liquid nitrogen vapor phase. Analytical flow cytometry was used to check the purity and quantity of each magnetically sorted T cell population. Genomic DNA was isolated from every sorted fraction and measured by UV absorbance on a Nanodrop 2000c. Using the deep immunoSEQ assay, TCR CDR3 regions were amplified from genomic DNA by multiplex PCR. Extracted genomic DNA from each cell subset was distributed evenly across all wells of several immunoSEQ 96-well plates, and each plate was treated as a replicate. For sorted subsets, about 0.2 ug genomic DNA, equal to 30,000 to 35,000 T cell genomes, was loaded into each replicate PCR. Purified libraries were quantified with a Qubit 3.0 fluorometer, sized on a Bioanalyzer 2100, and re-quantified with the KAPA Library Quantification kit. A separate single-read 150-cycle Illumina NextSeq 550 flow cell was used to sequence each immunoSEQ 96-well plate. The authors processed their data as follows. Because the immunoSEQ output held only junctional sequences and lacked quality scores, the filtering could not match the filtering applied to full-length reads. Sequences were annotated with PyIR, a Python wrapper for IgBLAST v1.9, and V/J genes and CDR3 were assigned using IMGT germline references. Reads were removed for weak V/J assignments (E-value above 1e-6), missing CDR3, stop codons, out-of-frame junctions, or ambiguous translated residues. A V3J clonotype was defined by an identical inferred V gene, J gene, and CDR3 amino acid sequence. To compute the percentage overlap between repertoires, the number of shared unique clonotypes was divided by the size of the smaller repertoire. Richness of each repertoire was evaluated using RTK rarefaction, the Chao1 estimator, and Recon v2.1 estimates of unobserved clonotypes. OLGA was used to compute generation probabilities for all TCRbeta clonotypes that the gDNA method yielded from a few donors. TCRdb stores this immuneACCESS table with in-frame sequences only. Part of the clones is absent; in the studies checked, under half of the shortfall reflects unresolved V genes, and no reason is known for the rest. The D gene and trimming were derived from the DNA, and the V and J assignments and clone size from that table. This sample lists roughly 500,000 clones; 90% to 96% were detected once. The ten largest clones take up 0.06% of the sample.

The sequenced material came from naive CD4+ T cells sorted from blood. The meaning of the sample's cell subset or site label: CD45RA+ positively selected. This TCR was recovered from a woman aged 25 to 39 in good health. Rearrangement joined TRBV6-5 to TRBJ1-5; a confident D gene designation cannot be given. The sequenced DNA is TGTGCCAGCAGTTACAGGGTGGCGGGCAATCAGCCCCAGCATTTT. Its protein reads: CASSYRVAGNQPQHF.